The rows below give T cell receptor beta chains drawn from one sample of a study of T cell responses to AZD1222 COVID-19 vaccine. Sequencing used immunoSEQ multiplex PCR; TCRdb keeps in-frame clones, though not all of them. The sample holds some 150,000 clones; around 94% are singletons and the top ten take around 1.3%. The sequenced sample was peripheral blood, obtained on day 0 of AZD1222 vaccination. The receptors here all came from an adult in good health. The CDR3 runs from the conserved cysteine through the conserved F or W. A D gene is named only where the DNA matches it firmly. Clone size appears in some rows only: once, few, many, or a class for an expanded clone.

v_call	clone_size	d_call	j_call	cdr3_aa	cdr3_nt
TRBV30	.	.	TRBJ2-1	CAWTTRTYNEQFF	TGTGCCTGGACCACTAGAACATACAATGAGCAGTTCTTC
TRBV10-3	.	.	TRBJ1-1	CAIGGFGGDTEAFF	TGTGCCATCGGTGGGTTCGGGGGTGATACTGAAGCTTTCTTT
TRBV6-4	.	.	TRBJ2-1	CASLYLRRTLYNEQFF	TGTGCCAGCCTATACTTACGGAGGACCCTATACAATGAGCAGTTCTTC
TRBV10-1	once	.	TRBJ2-1	CASSESRIDGKNEQFF	TGCGCCAGCAGTGAGTCGCGGATTGACGGAAAAAATGAGCAGTTCTTC
TRBV20-1	once	TRBD1	TRBJ1-2	CSAGTDDGYTF	TGCAGTGCCGGGACAGACGATGGCTACACCTTC
TRBV5-6	.	.	TRBJ1-2	CASSLEPYGYTF	TGTGCCAGCAGCTTGGAACCATATGGCTACACCTTC
TRBV6-5	.	.	TRBJ2-2	CASSYQGRSTGELFF	TGTGCCAGCAGTTACCAAGGACGGAGCACCGGGGAGCTGTTTTTT
TRBV3-1/TRBV3-2	.	TRBD2	TRBJ2-1	CASSQGTSGRFF	TGTGCCAGCAGCCAAGGGACTAGCGGGAGGTTCTTC
TRBV4-1	.	.	TRBJ2-5	CASSPILVPQETQYF	TGCGCCAGCAGCCCGATACTAGTTCCCCAAGAGACCCAGTACTTC
TRBV7-9	once	.	TRBJ2-3	CASSLGGTSTDTQYF	TGTGCCAGCAGCTTAGGAGGTACTAGCACAGATACGCAGTATTTT
TRBV29-1	.	.	TRBJ2-1	CSVGDTGTLNEQFF	TGCAGCGTGGGCGATACCGGGACCCTGAATGAGCAGTTCTTC
TRBV5-4	.	TRBD2	TRBJ2-2	CAVAGSSRGIGELFF	TGTGCGGTAGCGGGATCCTCCCGGGGTATCGGGGAGCTGTTTTTT
TRBV18	.	.	TRBJ2-5	CASSPPTQETQYF	TGTGCCAGCTCACCTCCCACACAAGAGACCCAGTACTTC
TRBV6-2/TRBV6-3	.	.	TRBJ2-2	CASSRDTLTGELFF	TGTGCCAGCAGCCGGGACACCCTCACCGGGGAGCTGTTTTTT
TRBV29-1	.	.	TRBJ2-1	CSAESYNEQFF	TGCAGCGCCGAATCCTACAATGAGCAGTTCTTC
TRBV27	.	TRBD2	TRBJ2-1	CASAGGYWDEQFF	TGTGCCAGCGCCGGGGGGTATTGGGATGAGCAGTTCTTC
TRBV28	.	.	TRBJ1-3	CASSLSRAYSGNTIYF	TGTGCCAGCAGTTTATCCAGGGCTTACTCTGGAAACACCATATATTTT
TRBV7-6	.	TRBD2	TRBJ2-2	CASSTTSGMGTGELFF	TGTGCCAGCAGCACTACTAGCGGGATGGGCACCGGGGAGCTGTTTTTT
TRBV7-9	.	.	TRBJ2-5	CASSFQGSQETQYF	TGTGCCAGCAGCTTCCAGGGCTCCCAAGAGACCCAGTACTTC
TRBV5-4	.	.	TRBJ2-3	CASRQGPDTQYF	TGTGCCAGCAGGCAAGGACCAGATACGCAGTATTTT